These 16 T cell receptor beta chains were all obtained from the same sample, sequenced in a study of resident and recirculating memory T cells in vitiligo. Using immunoSEQ multiplex PCR, the repertoire was profiled, and TCRdb retains in-frame clones only, with some absent. The repertoire holds under 200 clones, roughly 73% seen once, with around 42% in the top ten. Sequenced: non-lesional skin. The subset denotes: normal-appearing skin under Wood's lamp, at least 2 cm from depigmented macule. These TCRs come from a male donor with vitiligo.

This clone has a single count. This sequence joins TRBV5-1 and TRBJ1-2; 9 positions match TRBD1. J lost 4 bases, V lost 4 bases, and 8 bases had no gene match. This CDR3 has 15 amino acids. Germline assignment: CDR1 SGHRS and CDR2 YFSETQ. The CDR3 reads CASSGNRGRGYGYTF. The CDR3 DNA reads as TGCGCCAGCAGCGGTAACAGGGGGCGAGGCTATGGCTACACCTTC.

The chain couples TRBV13 to TRBJ1-2; D possibly corresponds to TRBD1 (6 bases). V lost 0 bases and J lost 3, with 14 bases in between. The CDR3 sequence is 16 residues long. The germline gives CDR1 PRHDT, CDR2 FYEKMQ (reference sequence). CDR3 sequence reads: CASSLGYRVNDYGYTF. As DNA, the CDR3 is TGTGCCAGCAGCTTAGGCTACAGGGTTAACGACTATGGCTACACCTTC.

This chain joins TRBV5-4 and TRBJ2-2; 7 positions agree with TRBD2. Germline V lookup: CDR1 SGHNT, CDR2 YYREEE (reference sequence). The CDR3 covers 17 residues. The V and J ends lost 5 bases and 2 bases, in that order; junction bases with no gene match: 12. CDR3: CASSPGLRMGNTGELFF. Written as DNA, the CDR3 is TGTGCCAGCAGTCCGGGACTACGTATGGGAAACACCGGGGAGCTGTTTTTT.

The chain uses TRBV15 and TRBJ1-2; no reliable D call. The germline V and J ends were trimmed by 3 bases and 4 bases, with 15 bases remaining between them. Germline values: CDR1 LNHNV, CDR2 YYDKDF (reference sequence). CDR3 length: 15 residues. In DNA form, the CDR3 reads TGTGCCACCAGCAGTCCAACCCCAGGTAGCTATGGCTACACCTTC. Protein product: CATSSPTPGSYGYTF.

This clone came up a few times. The V gene is TRBV2, the J gene TRBJ2-7, with TRBD1 as a possible D gene (8 bases). V gave up 8 bases and J gave up 2 bases, with 16 bases separating them. Looked up from germline, CDR1 is SNHLY and CDR2 is FYNNEI. This CDR3 has 14 amino acids. The CDR3 DNA reads as TGTGCCAGCGGGGGGGACAGGTCCACCTACGAGCAGTACTTC. It specifies CASGGDRSTYEQYF. The full variable domain, with the rest looked up from reference TRBV2 and TRBJ2-7, is EPEVTQTPSHQVTQMGQEVILRCVPISNHLYFYWYRQILGQKVEFLVSFYNNEISEKSEIFDDQFSVERPDGSNFTLKIRSTKLEDSAMYFCASGGDRSTYEQYFGPGTRLTVT.

This chain joins TRBV12-5 and TRBJ1-2; D call uncertain. This CDR3 spans 15 amino acids. Germline V gene data show CDR1 as LGHNT and CDR2 as FRNRAP. V lost 5 bases and J lost 4, with 17 bases in between. CDR3 residues: CASGHGSAHSYGYTF. In nucleotides, the CDR3 is TGTGCTAGTGGTCACGGTTCTGCGCACTCCTATGGCTACACCTTC.

This clone came up a few times. The chain has TRBV7-9 and TRBJ1-1; D is unresolved. Germline V CDR1 and CDR2: SEHNR, FQNEAQ (reference sequence). The V end was cut by 4 bases, the J end by 7 bases, with 19 bases between. The CDR3 loop spans 15 amino acids. This CDR3 is CASSSSLGRRVEAFF. The CDR3 DNA reads TGTGCCAGCAGCTCTTCCCTCGGGAGGAGGGTTGAAGCTTTCTTT. Drawing the rest from reference TRBV7-9 and TRBJ1-1, the complete variable domain is DTGVSQNPRHKITKRGQNVTFRCDPISEHNRLYWYRQTLGQGPEFLTYFQNEAQLEKSRLLSDRFSAERPKGSFSTLEIQRTEQGDSAMYLCASSSSLGRRVEAFFGQGTRLTVV.

The rearrangement joins TRBV5-1 to TRBJ2-5; 9 bases are shared with TRBD2. V lost 1 base to trimming and J lost 1 base; unmatched junction nucleotides: 5. CDR1 and CDR2 from the germline V gene are SGHRS and YFSETQ. This CDR3 has 16 residues. CDR3 DNA sequence: TGCGCCAGCAGCTTGAAACCTAGCGGGACCCAAGAGACCCAGTACTTC. This gives the protein CASSLKPSGTQETQYF.

J is TRBJ2-3 and V is TRBV30; D is perhaps TRBD1 (6 bases). Germline V gives CDR1 GTSNPN, CDR2 SVGIG (reference sequence). CDR3 size: 14 residues. Trimming removed 6 bases from V and 2 bases from J, with 15 bases in between. The CDR3 sequence is CACDLRGFTDTQYF. The CDR3, as DNA: TGTGCCTGTGACCTCAGGGGATTCACAGATACGCAGTATTTT.

J is TRBJ2-5 and V is TRBV29-1, with D maybe TRBD2 (5 bases). The germline V gene encodes CDR1 SQVTM and CDR2 ANQGSEA. This CDR3 is 13 amino acids long. Trimming took 7 bases from V and 2 from J, leaving 14 bases between them. CDR3 residues: CSALTRTQETQYF. The CDR3 bases are TGCAGCGCCTTAACTAGGACTCAAGAGACCCAGTACTTC.

The chain joins TRBV7-9 to TRBJ2-4; 7 nucleotides line up with TRBD1. The germline CDR1 and CDR2 sequences are SEHNR and FQNEAQ (reference sequence). The CDR3 spans 16 residues. V gave up 1 base and J gave up 0 bases; unmatched junction bases: 3. The CDR3 sequence is CASSLGDSLAKNIQYF. CDR3 sequence (DNA): TGTGCCAGCAGCTTAGGGGACAGCTTAGCCAAAAACATTCAGTACTTC. Full variable domain (rest looked up from reference TRBV7-9 and TRBJ2-4): DTGVSQNPRHKITKRGQNVTFRCDPISEHNRLYWYRQTLGQGPEFLTYFQNEAQLEKSRLLSDRFSAERPKGSFSTLEIQRTEQGDSAMYLCASSLGDSLAKNIQYFGAGTRLSVL.

This chain uses TRBV7-2 with TRBJ2-3, with a possible D match to TRBD1 (5 bases). The CDR3 has 12 amino acids. The germline V and J ends were trimmed by 2 bases and 5 bases, with 5 bases remaining between them. Germline CDR1 and CDR2: SGHTA and FQGNSA. CDR3 nucleotide sequence: TGTGCCAGCAGCTTAACAGGAGATACGCAGTATTTT. Amino acids: CASSLTGDTQYF.

This chain joins TRBV19 and TRBJ2-3, with D tentatively TRBD2 (7 bases). Germline CDR1 LNHDA, CDR2 SQIVND (reference sequence). V was cut by 5 bases and J by 2 bases, with 14 bases left in between. The length of the CDR3 is 15 residues. The CDR3 nucleotides are TGTGCCAGTAGTGCTCGGGGGGCGAACACAGATACGCAGTATTTT. Translation gives CASSARGANTDTQYF.

The chain links TRBV5-5 to TRBJ2-7; TRBD1 aligns across 8 bases. CDR1 SGHKS and CDR2 YYEKEE come from the germline V gene (reference sequence). V gave up 7 bases and J gave up 2 bases; unmatched junction bases: 8. The CDR3 is 14 amino acids. CDR3 coding DNA: TGTGCCAGCCGTGCCGGACAGGGAGCCTACGAGCAGTACTTC. This translates into CASRAGQGAYEQYF.

There are a few counts of this clone. The chain couples TRBV7-8 to TRBJ2-4; 8 bases align to TRBD1. Germline lookup yields CDR1 SGHVS and CDR2 FQNEAQ. The CDR3 has 17 residues. J gave up 0 bases and V 4 bases, and 8 bases lay outside the gene matches. The CDR3 coding sequence is TGTGCCAGCAGCTCGAATGACAGGGGATTAGCCAAAAACATTCAGTACTTC. Protein product: CASSSNDRGLAKNIQYF. Using reference TRBV7-8 and TRBJ2-4 for the parts outside the CDR3, the full variable domain is GAGVSQSPRYKVAKRGQDVALRCDPISGHVSLFWYQQALGQGPEFLTYFQNEAQLDKSGLPSDRFFAERPEGSVSTLKIQRTQQEDSAVYLCASSSNDRGLAKNIQYFGAGTRLSVL.

V is TRBV5-1 and J is TRBJ2-3; 8 positions match TRBD2. The CDR3 is made up of 16 amino acids. The junction had 8 bases not matched to a gene; V was cut back by 4 bases and J by 1 base. CDR1 and CDR2 (germline): SGHRS, YFSETQ. CDR3 nucleotides: TGCGCCAGCAGCCCCTATGGGCGGGGGGGCACAGATACGCAGTATTTT. Amino acid sequence: CASSPYGRGGTDTQYF.